The 29 T cell receptor beta chains below were found in one sample sequenced in a study of human T cells and chemical hapten exposure. TCRdb processed the RACE reads anew with MiXCR; each CDR3 protein has one entry. The table shows tens of thousands of distinct CDR3 sequences, with 9.5% to 15% occurring only once. Time point noted: patch test 3, about 24 weeks after DPC sensitization. Specified treatment: therapeutic diphenylcyclopropenone sensitization with weekly scalp DPC. The input for sequencing was whole blood, taken in connection with sensitization to the hapten diphenylcyclopropenone (DPC). These receptor sequences come from a man aged 25 to 40 with alopecia areata. Some clones in this sample may be carry-over from other donors' samples.

This clonotype was seen more than once but under ten times. The chain has TRBV6-5 and TRBJ2-2; D remains unclear. The ends were cut back, 11 bases at V and 2 bases at J, with 15 bases in the middle. CDR3 size: 14 residues. Per the germline V gene, CDR1 is MNHEY and CDR2 is SVGAGI. The CDR3 sequence: CAGRTTQNTGELFF. For the CDR3, the DNA is TGTGCCGGAAGGACGACACAAAACACCGGGGAGCTGTTTTTT.

This clonotype has ten or more counts. The V gene is TRBV7-9, the J gene TRBJ1-3; tentative D call: TRBD1 (5 bases). The V end was cut by 2 bases, the J end by 0 bases, with 17 bases between. Germline V CDR1 and CDR2: SEHNR, FQNEAQ (reference sequence). The CDR3 is 18 residues long. CDR3 coding DNA: TGTGCCAGCAGCTTAAGGCCCCCCGGGGCCCACTCTGGAAACACCATATATTTT. This codes for CASSLRPPGAHSGNTIYF. Combining the CDR3 with reference TRBV7-9 and TRBJ1-3 gives the whole variable domain DTGVSQNPRHKITKRGQNVTFRCDPISEHNRLYWYRQTLGQGPEFLTYFQNEAQLEKSRLLSDRFSAERPKGSFSTLEIQRTEQGDSAMYLCASSLRPPGAHSGNTIYFGEGSWLTVV.

This clonotype has ten or more counts. The chain joins TRBV9 to TRBJ2-7, with 9 bases fitting TRBD1. The V gene end was trimmed by 2 bases and the J gene end by 2 bases; junction bases not matched to a gene: 5. This CDR3 contains 15 residues. Germline CDR1 reads SGDLS; CDR2 reads YYNGEE. The CDR3 sequence: CASSVGTGRAYEQYF. For the CDR3, the DNA is TGTGCCAGCAGCGTGGGGACAGGGCGAGCCTACGAGCAGTACTTC. The complete variable domain, with remaining parts taken from reference TRBV9 and TRBJ2-7, reads DSGVTQTPKHLITATGQRVTLRCSPRSGDLSVYWYQQSLDQGLQFLIQYYNGEERAKGNILERFSAQQFPDLHSELNLSSLELGDSALYFCASSVGTGRAYEQYFGPGTRLTVT.

This clonotype has a handful of counts. CDR3 sequence (DNA): TGTGCCAGCATCGGACCGTTGAACACTGAAGCTTTCTTT. Translation: CASIGPLNTEAFF. The chain has TRBV6-5 and TRBJ1-1; D call uncertain. Trimming shortened V by 7 bases and J by 0 bases, and 9 bases separated the two germline ends. Looked up from germline, CDR1 is MNHEY and CDR2 is SVGAGI. This CDR3 contains 13 residues.

This clonotype was counted many times. The chain combines TRBV29-1 with TRBJ2-5; TRBD1 matches at 9 bases. Germline CDR1 is SQVTM and CDR2 is ANQGSEA. The CDR3 consists of 13 residues. V lost 5 bases to trimming and J lost 5 bases; unmatched junction nucleotides: 6. The CDR3 loop reads CSVQTGGDETQYF. In DNA, the CDR3 is TGCAGCGTTCAGACAGGGGGGGATGAGACCCAGTACTTC. Full variable domain (rest looked up from reference TRBV29-1 and TRBJ2-5): SAVISQKPSRDICQRGTSLTIQCQVDSQVTMMFWYRQQPGQSLTLIATANQGSEATYESGFVIDKFPISRPNLTFSTLTVSNMSPEDSSIYLCSVQTGGDETQYFGPGTRLLVL.

This clonotype was counted many times. This rearrangement joins TRBV6-4 to TRBJ2-1; D uncertain. This CDR3 spans 15 amino acids. CDR1 MRHNA and CDR2 SNTAGT come from the germline V gene. Trimming cost V 0 bases and J 7 bases, with 13 bases left between them. The CDR3 loop is CASSDSAGSGNEQFF. Here the CDR3 DNA reads TGTGCCAGCAGTGACTCAGCAGGTTCCGGGAATGAGCAGTTCTTC.

This clonotype was counted between two and nine times. The V gene is TRBV4-3, the J gene TRBJ1-5; D not certain. Germline V CDR1 and CDR2: LGHNA, YSLEER. This CDR3 comprises 15 residues. V was trimmed by 0 bases and J by 9 bases, leaving 15 bases between them. CDR3 sequence (DNA): TGCGCCAGCAGCCAAGAAGCAGCGGGCGCAAGGCCCCAGCATTTT. This codes for CASSQEAAGARPQHF.

This clonotype was recorded many times. The chain couples TRBV12-3 or TRBV12-4 to TRBJ2-3; D remains unclear. The V gene lost 0 bases and the J gene lost 11 bases, with 9 bases spanning the gap. This CDR3 spans 12 amino acids. This chain's CDR3 is CASSLAGLKQYF. The CDR3 DNA is TGTGCCAGCAGTTTAGCTGGGTTAAAGCAGTATTTT.

Note on this clonotype: A read error is possible here, since a much larger clone lies one base away. The chain has TRBV7-6 and TRBJ2-1, with 7 bases matching TRBD2. The CDR3 has 19 amino acids. Looked up from germline, CDR1 is SGHVS and CDR2 is FNYEAQ. As DNA, the CDR3 is TGTGTCAGCAGCTTAATTGCGGCCTTTCGGGGGGTAGGCTACAATGAGCAGTTCTTC. This translates into CVSSLIAAFRGVGYNEQFF. The full variable domain, its missing parts supplied by reference TRBV7-6 and TRBJ2-1, is GAGVSQSPRYKVTKRGQDVALRCDPISGHVSLYWYRQALGQGPEFLTYFNYEAQQDKSGLPNDRFSAERPEGSISTLTIQRTEQRDSAMYRCVSSLIAAFRGVGYNEQFFGPGTRLTVL.

This clonotype was detected a few times. This clone may be a read error of a much larger clone one base away. This rearrangement joins TRBV29-1 to TRBJ1-1; D is unclear. The V end was cut by 6 bases, the J end by 1 base, with 3 bases between. The CDR3 length is 10 residues. CDR1 is SQVTM, CDR2 ANQGSEA, per germline. The CDR3 spells CSVQNTEAFF. The CDR3 DNA sequence: TGCAGCGTCCAGAACACTGAAGCTTTCTTT.

The sample holds a few counts of this clonotype. The DNA for the CDR3 is TGTGCCAGCAGCCAAGATCTTGGAGCCTACGAGCAGTACTTC. It translates to CASSQDLGAYEQYF. The genes are TRBV4-2 and TRBJ2-7, with D unclear. This CDR3 is 14 amino acids long. From germline, CDR1 is LGHNA and CDR2 YNFKEQ. V lost 0 bases and J lost 2, with 8 bases in between.

The table lists this clonotype with many counts. The J gene is TRBJ1-1, the V gene TRBV29-1; 9 positions match TRBD1. The CDR3 runs to 15 residues. V gave up 6 bases and J gave up 0 bases; unmatched junction bases: 8. Germline V gene data show CDR1 as SQVTM and CDR2 as ANQGSEA. The CDR3 region is CSVPQGARVNTEAFF. The CDR3 nucleotides read TGCAGCGTACCACAGGGGGCGAGGGTGAACACTGAAGCTTTCTTT.

This chain links TRBV11-1 with TRBJ2-7; 10 bases map to TRBD1. This CDR3 contains 13 residues. From germline, CDR1 is SGHAT and CDR2 FQDESV (reference sequence). Germline trimming cut 4 bases from V and 5 bases from J; bases unmatched to any gene: 2. The CDR3 DNA reads TGTGCCAGCAGCTCCGGGACAGGGGACGAGCAGTACTTC. This translates into CASSSGTGDEQYF.

This clonotype was seen a handful of times. The chain is built from TRBV20-1 and TRBJ2-7; D is unclear. The CDR3 has 15 amino acids. Trimming left V 0 bases short and J 5 bases short, with 17 bases between. Germline CDR1 is DFQATT and CDR2 is SNEGSKA (reference sequence). CDR3 nucleotide sequence: TGCAGTGCTAGAGATTCGCGTTATGGTGTCGACGAGCAGTACTTC. This sequence encodes CSARDSRYGVDEQYF.

This clonotype was counted ten times or more. Here the CDR3 DNA reads TGCGCCAGCAGCTTGAAGGACAGCCAGAGCTCCTATAATTCACCCCTCCACTTT. Its translation is CASSLKDSQSSYNSPLHF. The chain joins TRBV5-1 to TRBJ1-6; tentative D call: TRBD1 (6 bases). V lost 1 base, J lost 0 bases, and 14 bases lay in between. Germline V gene lookup returns CDR1 SGHRS and CDR2 YFSETQ. This CDR3 has 18 residues.

This clonotype showed up just a few times. V and J are TRBV9 and TRBJ1-2; a possible D gene is TRBD1 (5 bases). The V gene lost 3 bases and the J gene lost 4 bases, with 16 bases spanning the gap. Germline CDR1 SGDLS, CDR2 YYNGEE. This CDR3 region has 15 residues. In DNA form, the CDR3 reads TGTGCCAGCAGCGCAGACAATAGGGGCGGCTATGGCTACACCTTC. Encoded protein: CASSADNRGGYGYTF. The variable domain in full, with the rest retrieved from reference TRBV9 and TRBJ1-2, is DSGVTQTPKHLITATGQRVTLRCSPRSGDLSVYWYQQSLDQGLQFLIQYYNGEERAKGNILERFSAQQFPDLHSELNLSSLELGDSALYFCASSADNRGGYGYTFGSGTRLTVV.

As to this clonotype: A clone one base away is much larger, so this may be a read error. The V gene is TRBV7-8, the J gene TRBJ2-7; D is uncertain. In germline, CDR1 is SGHVS, CDR2 FQNEAQ. This CDR3 is built from 12 residues. CDR3 DNA: TGTGCCAGCAGCTTACCCCACTACGAGCACTACTTC. It codes for CASSLPHYEHYF.

This clonotype was counted between two and nine times. The chain recombines TRBV20-1 with TRBJ2-4, with 7 bases aligning to TRBD2. V lost 6 bases, J lost 3 bases, and 5 bases stayed unmatched. The germline CDR1 and CDR2 sequences are DFQATT and SNEGSKA (reference sequence). CDR3 length: 13 residues. The CDR3 is CSALAGDKNIQYF. In DNA form, the CDR3 reads TGCAGTGCCCTGGCGGGGGACAAAAACATTCAGTACTTC.

The table lists this clonotype with many counts. The chain employs TRBV6-2 or TRBV6-3 and TRBJ1-1; D is perhaps TRBD1 (5 bases). CDR1 and CDR2 (germline): MNHEY, SVGEGT. The germline V and J ends were trimmed by 0 bases and 0 bases, with 11 bases remaining between them. There are 16 residues in the CDR3. The CDR3 spells CASSYSSGQLNTEAFF. Here the CDR3 DNA reads TGTGCCAGCAGTTACTCGTCGGGGCAGTTGAACACTGAAGCTTTCTTT.

This clonotype has a count of ten or more. The CDR3 nucleotides read TGTGCCAGCAGCCTTAGCGGGCAGAACACCGGGGAGCTGTTTTTT. It translates to CASSLSGQNTGELFF. The chain combines TRBV11-2 with TRBJ2-2; 7 bases agree with TRBD2. The germline gives CDR1 SGHAT, CDR2 FQNNGV. The J segment lost 1 base and the V segment lost 5 bases, leaving 4 bases of the junction unmatched. There are 15 residues in the CDR3.

The rearrangement joins TRBV18 to TRBJ2-2; 8 bases line up with TRBD1. The V and J ends lost 6 bases and 1 base, in that order; junction bases with no gene match: 1. The CDR3 totals 14 residues. Looked up from germline, CDR1 is KGHSH and CDR2 is LQKENI. The CDR3 nucleotides read TGTGCCAGCTCGGGACAGGAGAACACCGGGGAGCTGTTTTTT. It is translated as CASSGQENTGELFF.

This clonotype has a handful of counts. The chain is built from TRBV2 and TRBJ2-1, with 8 positions matching TRBD2. From germline, CDR1 is SNHLY and CDR2 FYNNEI. V shed 8 bases and J 10 bases; nucleotides not matched to a gene: 16. The CDR3 contains 15 residues. The CDR3 region is CASSKTPGGGGEQFF. The CDR3 nucleotides read TGTGCCAGCTCTAAGACCCCCGGGGGCGGGGGGGAGCAGTTCTTC.

This clonotype was seen many times. The chain has TRBV7-9 and TRBJ2-1, with TRBD2 matching over 9 bases. CDR1 is SEHNR, CDR2 FQNEAQ, per germline (reference sequence). The CDR3 loop spans 17 amino acids. Losses at the gene ends were 1 base for V and 8 bases for J; bases not matched to a gene: 12. CDR3 amino acids: CASSLVKGLAATYEQFF. CDR3 DNA sequence: TGTGCCAGCAGCTTAGTGAAGGGACTAGCTGCAACCTATGAGCAGTTCTTC.

The genes are TRBV4-3 and TRBJ2-7; a weak D match, TRBD1 (6 bases). Trimming took off 0 bases at V and 5 bases at J, with 11 bases between the two ends. The CDR3 sequence is 14 residues long. Germline loops: CDR1 LGHNA, CDR2 YSLEER. The CDR3 nucleotides are TGCGCCAGCAGCCAAGATCACAGGGTGGACGAGCAGTACTTC. It codes for CASSQDHRVDEQYF.

The CDR3 coding sequence is TGTGCCAGCAGCCCGAGGGACAGGGGGTTCGGCTACACCTTC. This codes for CASSPRDRGFGYTF. This chain links TRBV3-1 with TRBJ1-2, with 11 nucleotides matching TRBD1. The J segment lost 8 bases and the V segment lost 4 bases, leaving 6 bases of the junction unmatched. The CDR3 length is 14 residues. The germline V gene encodes CDR1 LGHDT and CDR2 YNNKEL (reference sequence).

This clonotype was recorded a few times. The V gene is TRBV7-3, the J gene TRBJ2-5, with 10 positions matching TRBD1. Germline loops: CDR1 SGHTA, CDR2 FQGTGA. This CDR3 has 14 amino acids. With V trimmed by 0 bases and J by 5 bases, 0 bases remained unmatched. CDR3 nucleotides: TGTGCCAGCAGCTTAACGGGACAGGGGGAGACCCAGTACTTC. Amino acid sequence: CASSLTGQGETQYF.

The chain uses TRBV5-1 and TRBJ1-1; TRBD1 is a possible D gene (6 bases). With 4 bases removed from V and 6 bases from J, the gap between germline ends came to 19 bases. The CDR3 runs 15 residues. CDR1 and CDR2 from the germline V gene are SGHRS and YFSETQ. The CDR3 DNA follows: TGCGCCAGCAGCCCGCCGGGGGCCCGAGGGTCTGAAGCTTTCTTT. Its protein product is CASSPPGARGSEAFF.

This chain joins TRBV15 and TRBJ1-1; D unclear. CDR1 is LNHNV and CDR2 is YYDKDF in the germline V gene (reference sequence). The CDR3 is made up of 14 amino acids. With 0 bases removed from V and 13 bases from J, the gap between germline ends came to 18 bases. This CDR3 reads CATSRDQIGNGGFF. The CDR3 DNA reads as TGTGCCACCAGCAGAGATCAGATCGGAAATGGTGGTTTCTTT. Using reference TRBV15 and TRBJ1-1 for the parts outside the CDR3, the full variable domain is DAMVIQNPRYQVTQFGKPVTLSCSQTLNHNVMYWYQQKSSQAPKLLFHYYDKDFNNEADTPDNFQSRRPNTSFCFLDIRSPGLGDTAMYLCATSRDQIGNGGFFGQGTRLTVV.

In this sample, this clonotype turned up a few times. The chain links TRBV20-1 to TRBJ1-1; maybe TRBD1 (5 bases). Germline V gene lookup returns CDR1 DFQATT and CDR2 SNEGSKA (reference sequence). The CDR3 is made up of 14 amino acids. V lost 1 base and J lost 0, with 9 bases in between. In DNA form, the CDR3 reads TGCAGTGCTAGAGCGGGGGGAATGAACACTGAAGCTTTCTTT. Protein: CSARAGGMNTEAFF.